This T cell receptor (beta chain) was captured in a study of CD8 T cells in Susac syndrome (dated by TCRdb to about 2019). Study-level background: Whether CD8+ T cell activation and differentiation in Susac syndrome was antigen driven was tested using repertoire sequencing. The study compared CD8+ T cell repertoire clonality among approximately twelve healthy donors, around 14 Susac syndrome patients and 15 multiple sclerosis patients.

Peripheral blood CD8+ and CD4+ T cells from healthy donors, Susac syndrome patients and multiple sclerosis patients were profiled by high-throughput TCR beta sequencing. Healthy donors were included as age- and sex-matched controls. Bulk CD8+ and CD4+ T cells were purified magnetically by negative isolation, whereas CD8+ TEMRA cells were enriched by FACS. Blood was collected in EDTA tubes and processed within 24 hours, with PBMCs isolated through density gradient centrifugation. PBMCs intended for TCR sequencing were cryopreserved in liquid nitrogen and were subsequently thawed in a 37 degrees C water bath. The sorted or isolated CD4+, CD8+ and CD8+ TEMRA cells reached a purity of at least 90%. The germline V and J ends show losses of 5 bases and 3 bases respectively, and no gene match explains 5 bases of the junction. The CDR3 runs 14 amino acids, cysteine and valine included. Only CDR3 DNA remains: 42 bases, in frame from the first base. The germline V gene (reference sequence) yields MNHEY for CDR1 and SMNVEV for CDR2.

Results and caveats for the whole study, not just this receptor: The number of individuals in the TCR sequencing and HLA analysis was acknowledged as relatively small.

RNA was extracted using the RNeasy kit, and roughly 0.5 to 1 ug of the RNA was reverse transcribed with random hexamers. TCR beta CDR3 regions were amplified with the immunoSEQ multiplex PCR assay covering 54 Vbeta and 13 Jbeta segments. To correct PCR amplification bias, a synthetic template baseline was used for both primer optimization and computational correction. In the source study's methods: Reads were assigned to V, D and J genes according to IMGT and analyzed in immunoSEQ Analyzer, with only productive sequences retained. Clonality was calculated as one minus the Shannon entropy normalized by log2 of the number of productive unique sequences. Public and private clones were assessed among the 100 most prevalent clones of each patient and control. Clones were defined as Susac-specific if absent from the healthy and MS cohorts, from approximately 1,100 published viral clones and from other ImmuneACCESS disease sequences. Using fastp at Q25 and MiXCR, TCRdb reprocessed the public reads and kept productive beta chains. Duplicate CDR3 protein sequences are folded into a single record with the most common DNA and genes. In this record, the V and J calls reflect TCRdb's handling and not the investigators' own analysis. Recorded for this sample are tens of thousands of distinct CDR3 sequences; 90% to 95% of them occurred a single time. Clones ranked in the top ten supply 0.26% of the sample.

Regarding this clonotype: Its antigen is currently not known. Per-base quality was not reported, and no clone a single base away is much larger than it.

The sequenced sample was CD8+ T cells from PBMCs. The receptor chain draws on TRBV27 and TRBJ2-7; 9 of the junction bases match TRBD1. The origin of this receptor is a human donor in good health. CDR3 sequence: CASSTKTGGYEQYV. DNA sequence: TGTGCCAGCAGTACAAAGACAGGGGGCTACGAGCAGTACGTC.